Described below is a single TCR beta chain sequence and its context. This entry is derived from a study of cytomegalovirus exposure and HLA in healthy donors. Here immunoSEQ multiplex PCR was the method, and the copy in TCRdb shows in-frame clones only, minus some. This sample yields approximately 220,000 clones, of which about 89% are seen a single time; about 1% belongs to the top ten. The CDR3 loop spans 15 amino acids. V gave up 3 bases and J gave up 4 bases; unmatched junction bases: 4. Germline V gene data show CDR1 as SGHDT and CDR2 as YYEEEE. The V call is TRBV5-6, the J call TRBJ1-5, with 10 bases matching TRBD1. The TCR comes from a woman under 30 in good health and CMV-seronegative. What was sequenced was PBMCs. CDR3 sequence reads: CASSSRTGGNQPQHF. In DNA, the CDR3 is TGTGCCAGCAGCTCAAGGACAGGGGGGAATCAGCCCCAGCATTTT. Variable domain in full (rest from reference TRBV5-6 and TRBJ1-5): DAGVTQSPTHLIKTRGQQVTLRCSPKSGHDTVSWYQQALGQGPQFIFQYYEEEERQRGNFPDRFSGHQFPNYSSELNVNALLLGDSALYLCASSSRTGGNQPQHFGDGTRLSIL.